This TCR beta chain appears in the sequencing data of a study of shared clonotypes between healthy human individuals (dated by TCRdb to between 2020 and 2021). With respect to the entire study: Three men and a couple of women, aged 18 to 49 years, made up the cohort. The study deeply sequenced blood TCR repertoires of about 5 healthy adults to estimate repertoire size and the extent of clonotype sharing between individuals. Each donor's leukapheresis produced roughly between about 0.8 and 10 billion PBMCs. Different laboratories and diverse techniques were used to prepare libraries and sequence TCR repertoires, to increase sequencing depth and limit assay-specific biases. Per donor, three plates each were used for CD4 naive and CD4 memory, two for CD8 naive, and one for CD8 memory. Overall study outcomes, separate from this receptor: Only blood was sampled, and tissue TCR repertoires likely differ from those in blood. Compared with non-shared clonotypes, the clonotypes found in all four sorted-subset donors had higher generation probabilities. Estimated clonotype richness was generally larger for naive than for memory subsets. Approximately 5% of naive CD4, 3% to 4% of naive CD8, about 2.5% of memory CD4, and more than 0.35% of memory CD8 clonotypes were shared across several donors. The small number of donors limited the genetic and exposure-history diversity represented. Incomplete sequencing was indicated by rarefaction of sorted-subset datasets, despite the large sequencing depth. Based on pairwise subsampling, the degree of clonotype sharing among donors was expected to be affected by sequencing depth.

Donors were healthy HIV-negative adults with no recently reported acute infections or vaccinations. Only Caucasian adults living in Nashville, Tennessee, USA were represented among the donors. CD4+ T cells were enriched by magnetic negative selection; naive cells were then positively selected on CD45RA, and the negative fraction formed the memory subset. Blood was collected by leukapheresis, and PBMCs were isolated by Ficoll-Histopaque density gradient centrifugation and then cryopreserved in liquid nitrogen vapor phase. Analytical flow cytometry was used to check the purity and quantity of each magnetically sorted T cell population. Genomic DNA was isolated from each sorted fraction and quantified by UV absorbance on a Nanodrop 2000c. TCR CDR3 regions were amplified from genomic DNA by multiplex PCR using the deep immunoSEQ assay. For each cell subset, the extracted genomic DNA was distributed evenly across all wells of several immunoSEQ 96-well plates, and each plate served as one replicate. Each replicate PCR for sorted subsets received roughly 0.2 ug genomic DNA, equal to roughly 30,000 T cell genomes. Purified libraries were quantified with a Qubit 3.0 fluorometer, sized on a Bioanalyzer 2100, and re-quantified with the KAPA Library Quantification kit. Every immunoSEQ 96-well plate was sequenced on a dedicated single-read 150-cycle Illumina NextSeq 550 flow cell. The original methods were these. Because the immunoSEQ output included only junctional sequences and no quality scores, the filtering could not be the same as the filtering used for full-length reads. To assign V/J genes and CDR3, sequences were annotated against IMGT germline references using PyIR, a Python wrapper for IgBLAST v1.9. Reads were removed for weak V/J assignments (E-value above 1e-6), missing CDR3, stop codons, out-of-frame junctions, or ambiguous translated residues. V3J clonotypes were defined by identical inferred V gene, J gene, and CDR3 amino acid sequence. Percentage overlap between repertoires was calculated by dividing the number of shared unique clonotypes by the size of the smaller repertoire. RTK rarefaction, the Chao1 estimator, and Recon v2.1 estimates of unobserved clonotypes were used to assess repertoire richness. Generation probabilities were computed with OLGA for all TCRbeta clonotypes obtained by the gDNA method from several donors. In its TCRdb copy, this immuneACCESS table keeps in-frame sequences only and misses some clones. Where compared with another copy, unresolved V genes explain less than half of these, and the others have no known cause. That table gives V, J and clone size, and the DNA gave D and trimming. The sample table records some 650,000 clones; around 97% of these occur just once. Around 0.058% of the sample goes to the ten largest clones.

The CDR3 covers 13 residues, taking in both the cysteine and the phenylalanine. Only the CDR3 region is kept as DNA, spanning 39 bases read in frame from base 1. The germline V gene specifies MDHEN as CDR1 and SYDVKM as CDR2. Trimming takes 3 bases from V and 9 bases from J, and the germline ends sit 14 bases apart. A word on this clone: Which antigen it targets is not known. No quality values exist for individual bases; no much larger clone is one base distant.

The sequence came from a woman aged 25 to 39 in good health. Sample: naive CD4+ T cells sorted from blood. According to the study, the label for this sample's cell subset or site signals: CD45RA+ positively selected. The sequence links TRBV28 to TRBJ1-1; there is no confident call for the D gene. CDR3 loop: CASSFESGRKAFF. The base sequence is TGTGCCAGCAGTTTTGAGTCAGGACGAAAAGCTTTCTTT.